The T cell receptor beta chain under discussion was sequenced for a study of blood T cells in healthy people across ages. The CDR3 has 12 residues. The V and J ends lost 0 bases and 6 bases respectively, with 9 bases between them. CDR1 is GTSNPN and CDR2 is SVGIG in the germline V gene (reference sequence). It was with a sample-barcoded 5' primer and a J-beta primer mix that a second PCR of about 6 to 12 cycles was run. Each cDNA molecule carried a tag from a template-switch adaptor that contained 12 random nucleotides. TCRdb re-derived calls from the 5' RACE reads in MiXCR, one entry per CDR3 protein. The sample consists of about 1.5 million distinct CDR3 sequences, under 55% of them appearing once.

The source of this sequence is a woman between 18 and 30 years old in good health. This chain links TRBV30 with TRBJ2-7; unclear D gene. The sequenced sample consisted of blood. CDR3 nucleotides: TGTGCCTGGAGTGTATGGAAGCGCGAGCAGTACTTC. This translates into CAWSVWKREQYF. The variable domain in full, with the rest retrieved from reference TRBV30 and TRBJ2-7, is SQTIHQWPATLVQPVGSPLSLECTVEGTSNPNLYWYRQAAGRGLQLLFYSVGIGQISSEVPQNLSASRPQDRQFILSSKKLLLSDSGFYLCAWSVWKREQYFGPGTRLTVT.